These T cell receptor beta chains were read from a single sample in a study of type 1 regulatory T cells. Each CDR3 protein gets one entry after TCRdb re-called the reads with MiXCR. The sample has fewer than 25,000 distinct CDR3 sequences; about half are singletons. Their antigens are not known. Input material: cultured T cells, either the whole culture or a sorted T cell fraction (not recorded which). These receptors were taken from a human donor in good health. CDR3s leave out the opening cysteine and the closing phenylalanine or tryptophan. Fields, in order: clone size, V gene, CDR3 length, CDR3 protein. The size field is filled for only some rows; it gives once, few, many or a size class.

abundance: many
v_gene: TRBV4-1
len: 14
CDR3aa: ASSQTGQGWGEKLF

abundance: few
v_gene: TRBV7-6
len: 17
CDR3aa: ASSYGTSGGASSLNEQF

abundance: many
v_gene: TRBV5-8
len: 12
CDR3aa: ASQQGSSNQPQH

abundance: -
v_gene: TRBV19
len: 11
CDR3aa: ASSRGRNEKLF

abundance: few
v_gene: TRBV28
len: 14
CDR3aa: ASREPGTKTRYEQY

abundance: -
v_gene: TRBV24-1
len: 11
CDR3aa: ATSVTGLDTQY

abundance: few
v_gene: TRBV5-1
len: 13
CDR3aa: ASSLSGQGNSPLH

abundance: -
v_gene: TRBV20-1
len: 13
CDR3aa: SANNPLGLDETQY

abundance: -
v_gene: TRBV12-3/TRBV12-4
len: 13
CDR3aa: ASSSSRHLKETQY

abundance: once
v_gene: TRBV4-2
len: 11
CDR3aa: ASSPEATDTQY

abundance: medium-sized
v_gene: TRBV11-2
len: 14
CDR3aa: ASSGGGGQLYNEQF